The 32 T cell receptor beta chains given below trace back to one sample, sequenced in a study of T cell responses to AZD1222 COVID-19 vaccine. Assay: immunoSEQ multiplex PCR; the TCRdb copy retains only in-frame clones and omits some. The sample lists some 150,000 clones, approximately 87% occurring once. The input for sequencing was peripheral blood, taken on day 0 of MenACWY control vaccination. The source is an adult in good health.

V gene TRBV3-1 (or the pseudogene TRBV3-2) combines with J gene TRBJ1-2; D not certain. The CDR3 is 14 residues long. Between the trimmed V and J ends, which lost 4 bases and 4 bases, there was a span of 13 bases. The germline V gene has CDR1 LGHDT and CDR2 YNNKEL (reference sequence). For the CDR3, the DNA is TGTGCCAGCAGCCCACAAGGGCCTCTCTATGGCTACACCTTC. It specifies CASSPQGPLYGYTF.

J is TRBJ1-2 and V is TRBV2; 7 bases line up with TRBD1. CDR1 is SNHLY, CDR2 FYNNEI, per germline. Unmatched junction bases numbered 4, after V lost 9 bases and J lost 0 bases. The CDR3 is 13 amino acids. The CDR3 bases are TGTGCCAGTAGGACAGGAGCTAACTATGGCTACACCTTC. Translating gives CASRTGANYGYTF.

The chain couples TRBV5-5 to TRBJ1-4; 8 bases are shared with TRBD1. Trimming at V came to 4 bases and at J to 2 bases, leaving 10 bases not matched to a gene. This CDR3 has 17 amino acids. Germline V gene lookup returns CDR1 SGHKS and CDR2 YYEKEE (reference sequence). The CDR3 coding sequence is TGTGCCAGCAGCATCCTACAGGGGGTCGGGACTAATGAAAAACTGTTTTTT. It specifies CASSILQGVGTNEKLFF.

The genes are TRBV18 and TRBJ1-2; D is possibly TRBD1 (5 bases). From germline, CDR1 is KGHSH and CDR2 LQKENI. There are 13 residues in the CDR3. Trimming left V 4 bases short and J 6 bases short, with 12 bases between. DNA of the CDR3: TGTGCCAGCTCACAACAGGTCGACGATGGCTACACCTTC. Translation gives CASSQQVDDGYTF.

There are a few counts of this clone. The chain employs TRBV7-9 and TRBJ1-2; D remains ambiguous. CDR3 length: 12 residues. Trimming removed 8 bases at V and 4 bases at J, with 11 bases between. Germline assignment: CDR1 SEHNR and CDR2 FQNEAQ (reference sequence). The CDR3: CASSIPGYGYTF. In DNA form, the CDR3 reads TGTGCCAGCTCCATCCCTGGCTATGGCTACACCTTC.

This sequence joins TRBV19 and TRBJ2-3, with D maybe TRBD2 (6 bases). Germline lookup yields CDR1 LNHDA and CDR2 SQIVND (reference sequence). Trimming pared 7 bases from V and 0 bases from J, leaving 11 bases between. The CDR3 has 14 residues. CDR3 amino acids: CASKPGLSTDTQYF. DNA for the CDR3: TGTGCCAGTAAACCGGGACTCAGCACAGATACGCAGTATTTT.

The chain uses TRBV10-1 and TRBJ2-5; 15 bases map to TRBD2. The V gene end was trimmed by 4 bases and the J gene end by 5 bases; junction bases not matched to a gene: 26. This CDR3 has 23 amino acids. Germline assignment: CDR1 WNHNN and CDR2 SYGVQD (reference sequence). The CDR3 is CASSVAHQGVRARTSGRGETQYF. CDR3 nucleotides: TGCGCCAGCAGTGTGGCCCACCAGGGTGTACGCGCTCGGACTAGCGGGAGGGGGGAGACCCAGTACTTC.

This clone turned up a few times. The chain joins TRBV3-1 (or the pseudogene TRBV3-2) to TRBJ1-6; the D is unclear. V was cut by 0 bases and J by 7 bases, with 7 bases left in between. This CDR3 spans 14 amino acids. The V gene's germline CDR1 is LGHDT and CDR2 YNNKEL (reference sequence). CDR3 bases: TGTGCCAGCAGCCAAGATTTCGGGAATTCACCCCTCCACTTT. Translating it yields CASSQDFGNSPLHF.

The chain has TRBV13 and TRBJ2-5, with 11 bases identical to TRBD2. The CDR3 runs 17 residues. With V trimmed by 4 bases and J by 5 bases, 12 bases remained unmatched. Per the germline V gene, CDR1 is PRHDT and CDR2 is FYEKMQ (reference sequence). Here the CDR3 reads CASSSQTSGVSGETQYF. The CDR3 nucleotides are TGTGCCAGCAGCTCCCAGACTAGCGGGGTTTCAGGTGAGACCCAGTACTTC.

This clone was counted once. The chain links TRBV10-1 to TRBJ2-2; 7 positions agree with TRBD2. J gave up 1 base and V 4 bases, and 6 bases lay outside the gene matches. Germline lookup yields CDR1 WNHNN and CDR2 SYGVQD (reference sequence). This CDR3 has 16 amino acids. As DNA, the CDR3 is TGCGCCAGCAGTGGAGGGGCGGGAGTGAACACCGGGGAGCTGTTTTTT. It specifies CASSGGAGVNTGELFF.

The CDR3: CASSPQGGVNEKLFF. The CDR3, as DNA: TGCGCCAGCAGCCCCCAGGGCGGGGTAAATGAAAAACTGTTTTTT. The rearrangement joins TRBV4-1 to TRBJ1-4; tentatively, D is TRBD1 (5 bases). Germline V lookup: CDR1 MGHRA, CDR2 YSYEKL. The length of the CDR3 is 15 residues. The ends were cut back, 4 bases at V and 5 bases at J, with 14 bases in the middle.

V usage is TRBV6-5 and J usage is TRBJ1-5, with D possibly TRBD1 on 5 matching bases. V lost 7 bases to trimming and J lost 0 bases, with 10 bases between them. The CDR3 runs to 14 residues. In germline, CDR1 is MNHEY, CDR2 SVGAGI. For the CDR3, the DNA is TGTGCCAGCACCACCGGGGGTAGCAATCAGCCCCAGCATTTT. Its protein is CASTTGGSNQPQHF.

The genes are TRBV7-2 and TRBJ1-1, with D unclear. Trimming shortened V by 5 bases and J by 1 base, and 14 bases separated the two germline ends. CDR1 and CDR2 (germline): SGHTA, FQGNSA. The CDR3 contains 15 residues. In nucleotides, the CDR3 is TGTGCCAGCAGCGAACCCAGAGTCAAGAACACTGAAGCTTTCTTT. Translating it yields CASSEPRVKNTEAFF.

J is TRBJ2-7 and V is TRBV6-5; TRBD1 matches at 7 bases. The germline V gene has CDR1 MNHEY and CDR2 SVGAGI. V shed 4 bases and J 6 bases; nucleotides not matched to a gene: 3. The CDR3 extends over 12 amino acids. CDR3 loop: CASSLTGVEQYV. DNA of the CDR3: TGTGCCAGCAGTTTAACAGGGGTCGAGCAGTACGTC.

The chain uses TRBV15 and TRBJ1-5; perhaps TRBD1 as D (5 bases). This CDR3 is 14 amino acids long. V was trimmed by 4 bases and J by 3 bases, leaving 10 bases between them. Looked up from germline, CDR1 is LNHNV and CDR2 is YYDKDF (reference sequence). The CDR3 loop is CATSTGQDNQPQHF. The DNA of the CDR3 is TGTGCCACCAGCACAGGACAAGACAATCAGCCCCAGCATTTT.

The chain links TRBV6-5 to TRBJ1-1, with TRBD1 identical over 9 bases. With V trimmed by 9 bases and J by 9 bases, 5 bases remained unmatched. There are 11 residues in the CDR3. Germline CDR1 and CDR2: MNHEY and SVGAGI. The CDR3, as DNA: TGTGCCAGTACGGGACAGGGACAAGCTTTCTTT. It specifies CASTGQGQAFF.

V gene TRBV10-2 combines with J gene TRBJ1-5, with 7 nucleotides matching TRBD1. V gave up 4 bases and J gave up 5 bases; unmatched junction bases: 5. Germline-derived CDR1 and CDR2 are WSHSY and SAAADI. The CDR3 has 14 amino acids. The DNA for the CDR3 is TGCGCCAGCAGTGTGGGACAGCGAGATCAGCCCCAGCATTTT. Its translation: CASSVGQRDQPQHF.

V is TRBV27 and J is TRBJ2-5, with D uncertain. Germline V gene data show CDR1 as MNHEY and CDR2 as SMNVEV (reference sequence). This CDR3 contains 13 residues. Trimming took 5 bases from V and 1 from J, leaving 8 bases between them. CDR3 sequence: CASSPLIQETQYF. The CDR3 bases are TGTGCCAGCAGTCCGCTCATCCAAGAGACCCAGTACTTC.

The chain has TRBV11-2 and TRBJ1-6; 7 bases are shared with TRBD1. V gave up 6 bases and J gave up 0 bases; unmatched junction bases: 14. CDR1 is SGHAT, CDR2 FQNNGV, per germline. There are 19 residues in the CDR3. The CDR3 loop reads CASSQQGPETGSYNSPLHF. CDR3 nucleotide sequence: TGTGCCAGCAGTCAACAGGGGCCGGAAACGGGCTCCTATAATTCACCCCTCCACTTT.

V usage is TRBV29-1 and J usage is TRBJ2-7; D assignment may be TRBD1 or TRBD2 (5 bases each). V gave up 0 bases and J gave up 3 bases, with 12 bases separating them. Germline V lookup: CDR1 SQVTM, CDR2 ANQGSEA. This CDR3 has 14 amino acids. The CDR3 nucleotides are TGCAGCGTTGAAGAAGGGGACGAAAGCTACGAGCAGTACTTC. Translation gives CSVEEGDESYEQYF.

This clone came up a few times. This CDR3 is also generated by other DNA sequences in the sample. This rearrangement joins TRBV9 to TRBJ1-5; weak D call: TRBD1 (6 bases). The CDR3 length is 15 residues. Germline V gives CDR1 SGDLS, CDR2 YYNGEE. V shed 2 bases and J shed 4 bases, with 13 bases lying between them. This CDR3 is CASSVGGGPNQPQHF. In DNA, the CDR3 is TGTGCCAGCAGCGTGGGAGGGGGGCCGAATCAGCCCCAGCATTTT.

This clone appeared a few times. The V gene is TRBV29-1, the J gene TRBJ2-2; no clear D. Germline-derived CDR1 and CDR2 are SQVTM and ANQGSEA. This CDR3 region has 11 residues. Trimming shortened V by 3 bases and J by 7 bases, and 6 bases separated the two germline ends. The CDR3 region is CSVDLVGELFF. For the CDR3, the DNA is TGCAGCGTTGATTTGGTCGGGGAGCTGTTTTTT.

The DNA of the CDR3 is TGTGCCAGCAGACAAAGCTTTAGAGGGGAGACCCAGTACTTC. Its translation: CASRQSFRGETQYF. The V and J genes are TRBV27 and TRBJ2-5, with D tentatively TRBD2 (5 bases). The CDR3 is 14 amino acids. The V and J ends lost 6 bases and 5 bases respectively, with 16 bases between them. Germline assignment: CDR1 MNHEY and CDR2 SMNVEV (reference sequence).

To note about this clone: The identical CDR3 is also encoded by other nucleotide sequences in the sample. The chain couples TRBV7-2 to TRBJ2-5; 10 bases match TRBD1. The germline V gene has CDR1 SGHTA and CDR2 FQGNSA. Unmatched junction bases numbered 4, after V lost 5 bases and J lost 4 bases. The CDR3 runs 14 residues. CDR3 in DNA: TGTGCCAGCAGCCGGGACAGGGGCGGAGAGACCCAGTACTTC. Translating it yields CASSRDRGGETQYF.

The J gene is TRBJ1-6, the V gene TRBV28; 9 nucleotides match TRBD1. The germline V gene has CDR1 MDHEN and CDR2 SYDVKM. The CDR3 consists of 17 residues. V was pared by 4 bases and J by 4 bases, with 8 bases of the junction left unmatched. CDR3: CASSSNRDRVYNSPLHF. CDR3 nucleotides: TGTGCCAGCAGTTCCAACCGGGACAGGGTTTATAATTCACCCCTCCACTTT. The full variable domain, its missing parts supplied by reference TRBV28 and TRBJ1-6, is DVKVTQSSRYLVKRTGEKVFLECVQDMDHENMFWYRQDPGLGLRLIYFSYDVKMKEKGDIPEGYSVSREKKERFSLILESASTNQTSMYLCASSSNRDRVYNSPLHFGNGTRLTVT.

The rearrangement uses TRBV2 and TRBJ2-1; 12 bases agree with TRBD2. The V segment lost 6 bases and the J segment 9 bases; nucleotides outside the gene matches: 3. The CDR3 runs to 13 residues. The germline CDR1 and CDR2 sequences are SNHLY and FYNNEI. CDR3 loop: CASRRTSGVEQFF. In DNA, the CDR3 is TGTGCCAGCAGGCGGACTAGCGGGGTTGAGCAGTTCTTC. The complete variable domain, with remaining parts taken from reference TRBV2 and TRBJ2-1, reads EPEVTQTPSHQVTQMGQEVILRCVPISNHLYFYWYRQILGQKVEFLVSFYNNEISEKSEIFDDQFSVERPDGSNFTLKIRSTKLEDSAMYFCASRRTSGVEQFFGPGTRLTVL.

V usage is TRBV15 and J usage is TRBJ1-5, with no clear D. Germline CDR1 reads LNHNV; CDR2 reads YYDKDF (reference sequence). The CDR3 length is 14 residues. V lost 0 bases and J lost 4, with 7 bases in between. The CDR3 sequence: CATSRESGNQPQHF. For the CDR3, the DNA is TGTGCCACCAGCAGAGAATCGGGGAATCAGCCCCAGCATTTT.

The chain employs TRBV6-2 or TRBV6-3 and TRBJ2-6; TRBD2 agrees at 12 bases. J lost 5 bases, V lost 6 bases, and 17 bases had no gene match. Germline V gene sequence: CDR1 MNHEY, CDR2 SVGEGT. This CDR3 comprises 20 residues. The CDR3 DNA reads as TGTGCCAGCAGACCTCCGGGACTAGCGGGTCTCGGGGACCGGGCCAACGTCCTGACTTTC. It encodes CASRPPGLAGLGDRANVLTF.

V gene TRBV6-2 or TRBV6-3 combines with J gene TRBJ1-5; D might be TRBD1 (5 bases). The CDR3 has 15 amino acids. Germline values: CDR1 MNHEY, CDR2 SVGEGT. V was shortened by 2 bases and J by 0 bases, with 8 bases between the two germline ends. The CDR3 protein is CASSYRGYSNQPQHF. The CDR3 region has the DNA TGTGCCAGCAGTTACAGGGGCTATAGCAATCAGCCCCAGCATTTT.

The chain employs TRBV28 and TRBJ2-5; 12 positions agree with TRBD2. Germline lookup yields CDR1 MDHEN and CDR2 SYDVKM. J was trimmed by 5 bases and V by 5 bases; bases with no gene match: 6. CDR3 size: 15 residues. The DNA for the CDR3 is TGTGCCAGCAGTCCACCTAGCGGGGGGGCCGAGACCCAGTACTTC. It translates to CASSPPSGGAETQYF.

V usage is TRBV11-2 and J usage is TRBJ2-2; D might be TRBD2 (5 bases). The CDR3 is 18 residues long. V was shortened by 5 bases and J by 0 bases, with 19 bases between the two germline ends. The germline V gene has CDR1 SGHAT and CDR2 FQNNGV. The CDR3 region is CASSPLTGRLPNTGELFF. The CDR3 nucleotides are TGTGCCAGCAGCCCTCTGACGGGCCGACTACCGAACACCGGGGAGCTGTTTTTT. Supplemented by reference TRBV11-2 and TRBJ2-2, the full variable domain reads EAGVAQSPRYKIIEKRQSVAFWCNPISGHATLYWYQQILGQGPKLLIQFQNNGVVDDSQLPKDRFSAERLKGVDSTLKIQPAKLEDSAVYLCASSPLTGRLPNTGELFFGEGSRLTVL.

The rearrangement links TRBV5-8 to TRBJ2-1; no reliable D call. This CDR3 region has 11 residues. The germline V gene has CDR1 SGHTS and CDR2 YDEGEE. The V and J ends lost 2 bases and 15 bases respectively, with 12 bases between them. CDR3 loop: CASSFFRLWFF. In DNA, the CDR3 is TGTGCCAGCAGCTTCTTCCGCCTTTGGTTCTTC.